This T cell receptor (beta chain) was obtained from a study of CXCR3-negative and CXCR3-positive naive CD8 T cells. The wider study: Summed over all libraries, TRB reads came to roughly 140 million, with about 1.5 +/- 0.3 million per library. Findings of the study overall: After cryopreservation, CXCR3 expression dropped partially; most assays used fresh PBMCs. Against CXCR3-negative naive cells, CXCR3-positive naive cells showed more hydrophobic TRB CDR3s.

Worth noting for this clonotype: Its target is unknown.

It was by 5' RACE with UMI labels that the TRB cDNA libraries were prepared. For each CDR3 protein, TCRdb gives one entry from its re-call of the 5' RACE reads, without DNA. The table lists some 45,000 distinct CDR3 sequences. CDR1 is MNHEY, CDR2 SVGEGT, per germline. The length of the CDR3 is 14 residues. Sequenced input: naive CXCR3- CD8+ T cells from blood. The subset: CD45RO-CCR7+CD27+CD95- naive CD8+ T cells lacking CXCR3 (TNR3-). The J gene is TRBJ2-7, the V gene TRBV6-2 or TRBV6-3. This sequence originates from a human donor in good health. Some clones in this sample may be carry-over from other donors' samples. The CDR3 spells CASTVTELSYEQYF.